This record concerns one T cell receptor (beta chain) sequence. Its cognate antigen is unknown. This specimen comes from a study of cytomegalovirus exposure and HLA in healthy donors. Findings of the study overall: In an earlier analysis, in approximately 570 donors, most V segments appeared productive either ~87% or ~30% of the time.

The CDR3 consists of 16 residues. The junction had 3 bases not matched to a gene; V was cut back by 3 bases and J by 0 bases. Germline V gives CDR1 SGHRS, CDR2 YFSETQ. The PCR was carried out with 60 Vbeta primers and 13 Jbeta primers. The protocol was immunoSEQ multiplex PCR, while the TCRdb copy is restricted to in-frame clones and leaves out a portion. Of about 140,000 clones in the sample, around three quarters were seen once. V and J are TRBV5-1 and TRBJ2-3; 11 positions agree with TRBD2. The specimen was PBMCs. The clonotype was recovered from a man aged 35 to 55 in good health and CMV-seropositive. CDR3 protein: CASSWGLAESTDTQYF. CDR3 nucleotides: TGCGCCAGCAGCTGGGGACTAGCGGAGAGCACAGATACGCAGTATTTT.